This is a list of T cell receptor beta chains from one sample in a study of cytomegalovirus exposure and HLA in healthy donors. Generated by immunoSEQ multiplex PCR, the TCRdb table keeps only in-frame clones and is missing some. The profile shows approximately 110,000 clones, about 83% of them singletons. Material for sequencing was PBMCs. Every receptor here comes from a female donor in good health and CMV-seropositive. Both conserved end residues are part of each CDR3. The D gene is left open where the match is weak. Not all rows give a size; the values are once, few, many and, for expanded clones, a class.

d_gene	abundance	j_gene	v_gene	CDR3aa	CDR3nt
NA	NA	TRBJ2-5	TRBV19	CASSSRVSETQYF	TGTGCCAGTAGTTCCAGGGTTTCGGAGACCCAGTACTTC
NA	few	TRBJ1-1	TRBV9	CASSGGGTETDPNTEAFF	TGTGCCAGCAGCGGGGGGGGGACGGAGACTGACCCGAACACTGAAGCTTTCTTT
NA	NA	TRBJ1-5	TRBV6-1	CATTGRVSNQPQHF	TGTGCCACCACCGGCAGGGTTTCCAATCAGCCCCAGCATTTT
NA	once	TRBJ2-1	TRBV6-1	CASSESVARIDEQFF	TGTGCCAGCAGTGAATCTGTCGCGCGGATCGATGAGCAGTTCTTC
TRBD1	NA	TRBJ2-1	TRBV10-1	CASRASGTGNNEQFF	TGCGCCAGCAGGGCATCGGGGACAGGGAACAATGAGCAGTTCTTC
TRBD2	NA	TRBJ2-5	TRBV5-4	CASSLGLAGEGETQYF	TGTGCCAGCAGCTTGGGGTTAGCGGGAGAAGGGGAGACCCAGTACTTC
NA	NA	TRBJ1-1	TRBV18	CASSPGRVDHTEAFF	TGTGCCAGCTCACCCGGGCGGGTAGATCACACTGAAGCTTTCTTT
NA	few	TRBJ2-2	TRBV27	CASRINSGTGELFF	TGTGCCAGCAGGATCAATAGTGGCACCGGGGAGCTGTTTTTT
NA	NA	TRBJ2-6	TRBV7-2	CASSAPGATGANVLTF	TGTGCCAGCAGCGCCCCAGGGGCAACTGGGGCCAACGTCCTGACTTTC
NA	NA	TRBJ2-5	TRBV2	CASSDERWETQYF	TGTGCCAGCAGTGATGAGCGATGGGAGACCCAGTACTTC
TRBD1	NA	TRBJ2-7	TRBV6-1	CASSEQGAVEQYF	TGTGCCAGCAGTGAACAGGGGGCGGTCGAGCAGTACTTC
NA	NA	TRBJ1-1	TRBV6-6	CASRDRMNTEAFF	TGTGCCAGCAGGGACAGAATGAACACTGAAGCTTTCTTT
TRBD1	few	TRBJ1-5	TRBV11-2	CASSMAGGAGGGNQPQHF	TGTGCCAGCAGCATGGCAGGGGGCGCAGGCGGGGGCAATCAGCCCCAGCATTTT
TRBD1	few	TRBJ2-2	TRBV27	CASSRAGTANTGELFF	TGTGCCAGCAGTCGGGCCGGGACAGCAAACACCGGGGAGCTGTTTTTT
TRBD2	NA	TRBJ2-4	TRBV7-2	CASSSAGGGDIQYF	TGTGCCAGCAGCTCCGCGGGGGGAGGAGACATTCAGTACTTC
TRBD1	NA	TRBJ2-4	TRBV25-1	CASSEGGQRGNIQYF	TGTGCCAGCAGTGAAGGGGGACAGAGGGGGAACATTCAGTACTTC
NA	NA	TRBJ1-2	TRBV28	CASSLGGGTIGYTF	TGTGCCAGCAGTTTGGGTGGGGGGACCATAGGCTACACCTTC
NA	NA	TRBJ2-2	TRBV11-2	CASSLERVAGELFF	TGTGCCAGCAGCTTAGAGAGGGTGGCCGGGGAGCTGTTTTTT
TRBD2	NA	TRBJ2-2	TRBV6-5	CASSRLAGRTGELFF	TGTGCCAGCAGTCGACTAGCGGGAAGGACCGGGGAGCTGTTTTTT
NA	few	TRBJ1-5	TRBV25-1	CASSGRGGNQPQHF	TGTGCCAGCAGTGGTAGGGGTGGGAATCAGCCCCAGCATTTT
TRBD1	NA	TRBJ2-7	TRBV19	CASSIGSTGSLSYEQYF	TGTGCCAGTAGTATAGGTTCGACAGGGTCCCTCTCCTACGAGCAGTACTTC
NA	NA	TRBJ2-5	TRBV7-2	CASSLGRTQETQYF	TGTGCCAGCAGCTTAGGGAGAACACAAGAGACCCAGTACTTC
NA	NA	TRBJ2-7	TRBV15	CATSREALGHTTYEQYF	TGTGCCACCAGCAGAGAGGCCCTGGGACATACTACCTACGAGCAGTACTTC
NA	NA	TRBJ1-5	TRBV6-6	CASSPSNQPQHF	TGTGCCAGCAGTCCTAGTAATCAGCCCCAGCATTTT
TRBD2	NA	TRBJ2-3	TRBV5-6	CASSPLVVAGSTDTQYF	TGTGCCAGCAGCCCCCTTGTAGTAGCGGGGAGCACAGATACGCAGTATTTT
TRBD2	once	TRBJ2-3	TRBV28	CASSLAGGTQYF	TGTGCCAGCAGTTTAGCGGGAGGAACGCAGTATTTT
NA	NA	TRBJ2-5	TRBV5-1	CASSPKETQYF	TGCGCCAGCAGCCCTAAAGAGACCCAGTACTTC
NA	NA	TRBJ1-5	TRBV6-1	CASRNRGRLDQPQHF	TGTGCCAGCAGGAATAGGGGGAGACTCGATCAGCCCCAGCATTTT
TRBD2	NA	TRBJ2-7	TRBV19	CASSTVTGGQYEQYF	TGTGCCAGTAGTACCGTTACGGGAGGGCAGTACGAGCAGTACTTC
NA	NA	TRBJ1-2	TRBV5-1	CASSAGHGNYGYTF	TGCGCCAGCAGCGCGGGGCATGGGAACTATGGCTACACCTTC
TRBD2	NA	TRBJ2-1	TRBV30	CAWSFTSGSSYNEQFF	TGTGCCTGGAGTTTCACTAGCGGGAGCTCCTACAATGAGCAGTTCTTC
NA	NA	TRBJ1-4	TRBV9	CASSLKSTSEKLFF	TGTGCCAGCAGCCTAAAATCGACAAGCGAAAAACTGTTTTTT
NA	few	TRBJ1-1	TRBV6-6	CASSYSGGTTEAFF	TGTGCCAGCAGTTACTCGGGGGGAACCACTGAAGCTTTCTTT
TRBD1	NA	TRBJ2-1	TRBV18	CASSPPGTGGYNEQFF	TGTGCCAGCTCACCACCGGGGACAGGAGGGTACAATGAGCAGTTCTTC
NA	NA	TRBJ1-1	TRBV10-3	CAISEGGGGVSTEAFF	TGTGCCATCAGTGAGGGGGGGGGAGGGGTGAGCACTGAAGCTTTCTTT
TRBD1	NA	TRBJ2-7	TRBV27	CASSFRQRTGAERGLSYEQYF	TGTGCCAGCAGTTTCAGGCAACGGACAGGGGCCGAGCGAGGTCTTTCCTACGAGCAGTACTTC
TRBD1	NA	TRBJ1-2	TRBV4-2	CASSRGQGDGYTF	TGTGCCAGCAGCCGAGGACAGGGGGACGGCTACACCTTC
NA	NA	TRBJ2-5	TRBV7-3	CASSLDSEETQYF	TGTGCCAGCAGCTTAGACTCTGAAGAGACCCAGTACTTC
NA	few	TRBJ2-7	TRBV19	CASNKSPSSYEQYF	TGTGCCAGTAACAAATCCCCCAGCTCCTACGAGCAGTACTTC
TRBD2	NA	TRBJ2-5	TRBV5-1	CASSLPGLAGGRQETQYF	TGCGCCAGCAGCTTGCCGGGACTAGCGGGGGGCCGGCAAGAGACCCAGTACTTC
NA	few	TRBJ1-1	TRBV19	CASNEGGGTEAFF	TGTGCCAGTAACGAGGGAGGCGGCACTGAAGCTTTCTTT
NA	NA	TRBJ1-3	TRBV29-1	CSVEDGGTGNTIYF	TGCAGCGTTGAAGATGGGGGGACTGGAAACACCATATATTTT
NA	NA	TRBJ1-1	TRBV6-5	CASRATGRTEAFF	TGTGCCAGCAGGGCCACAGGGCGAACTGAAGCTTTCTTT
TRBD1	few	TRBJ1-1	TRBV5-1	CASSPWTGATEAFF	TGCGCCAGCAGCCCCTGGACAGGGGCCACTGAAGCTTTCTTT
NA	NA	TRBJ2-5	TRBV19	CASSMVTGRGETQYF	TGTGCCAGTAGTATGGTAACAGGGAGAGGTGAGACCCAGTACTTC
TRBD1	few	TRBJ2-7	TRBV13	CASSRGQGESYEQYF	TGTGCCAGCAGCCGCGGTCAGGGGGAATCCTACGAGCAGTACTTC
TRBD1	NA	TRBJ2-7	TRBV29-1	CSASQGEQYF	TGCAGCGCATCACAGGGGGAGCAGTACTTC
NA	NA	TRBJ2-7	TRBV2	CASRLESYEQYF	TGTGCCAGCAGACTCGAGTCCTACGAGCAGTACTTC
TRBD1	NA	TRBJ1-1	TRBV7-9	CASSLTGHGGTEAFF	TGTGCCAGCAGCTTGACAGGGCACGGGGGAACTGAAGCTTTCTTT
TRBD2	once	TRBJ2-4	TRBV5-1	CASSLRTSGSGVQNIQYF	TGCGCCAGCAGCTTGCGGACTAGCGGGAGCGGTGTCCAAAACATTCAGTACTTC
NA	NA	TRBJ2-1	TRBV29-1	CSVEFWGDEQFF	TGCAGCGTTGAATTTTGGGGAGATGAGCAGTTCTTC
TRBD2	NA	TRBJ2-2	TRBV4-1	CASSQDLGLVFVRGELFF	TGCGCCAGCAGCCAAGATTTGGGACTAGTATTTGTCCGGGGGGAGCTGTTTTTT
TRBD1	NA	TRBJ2-5	TRBV4-2	CASSQGTGTQETQYF	TGTGCCAGCAGCCAAGGGACAGGAACGCAAGAGACCCAGTACTTC
NA	NA	TRBJ1-5	TRBV7-2	CASSFQSDNQPQHF	TGTGCCAGCAGCTTCCAGTCAGACAATCAGCCCCAGCATTTT
NA	NA	TRBJ1-1	TRBV5-6	CASSHYRRVAEAFF	TGTGCCAGCAGCCATTACAGGAGAGTGGCAGAAGCTTTCTTT